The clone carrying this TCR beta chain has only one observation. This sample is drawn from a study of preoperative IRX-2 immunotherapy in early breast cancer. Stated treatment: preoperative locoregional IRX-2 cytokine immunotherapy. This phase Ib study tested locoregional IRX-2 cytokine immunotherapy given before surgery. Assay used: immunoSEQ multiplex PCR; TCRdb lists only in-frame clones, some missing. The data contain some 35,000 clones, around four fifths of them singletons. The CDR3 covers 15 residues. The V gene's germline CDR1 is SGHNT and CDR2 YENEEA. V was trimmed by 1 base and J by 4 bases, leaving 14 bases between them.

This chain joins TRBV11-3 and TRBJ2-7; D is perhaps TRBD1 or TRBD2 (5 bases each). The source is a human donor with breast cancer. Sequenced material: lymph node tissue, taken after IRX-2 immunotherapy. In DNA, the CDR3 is TGTGCCAGCAGCTTAGGGCAGGGAGCTGGATACGAGCAGTACTTC. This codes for CASSLGQGAGYEQYF.